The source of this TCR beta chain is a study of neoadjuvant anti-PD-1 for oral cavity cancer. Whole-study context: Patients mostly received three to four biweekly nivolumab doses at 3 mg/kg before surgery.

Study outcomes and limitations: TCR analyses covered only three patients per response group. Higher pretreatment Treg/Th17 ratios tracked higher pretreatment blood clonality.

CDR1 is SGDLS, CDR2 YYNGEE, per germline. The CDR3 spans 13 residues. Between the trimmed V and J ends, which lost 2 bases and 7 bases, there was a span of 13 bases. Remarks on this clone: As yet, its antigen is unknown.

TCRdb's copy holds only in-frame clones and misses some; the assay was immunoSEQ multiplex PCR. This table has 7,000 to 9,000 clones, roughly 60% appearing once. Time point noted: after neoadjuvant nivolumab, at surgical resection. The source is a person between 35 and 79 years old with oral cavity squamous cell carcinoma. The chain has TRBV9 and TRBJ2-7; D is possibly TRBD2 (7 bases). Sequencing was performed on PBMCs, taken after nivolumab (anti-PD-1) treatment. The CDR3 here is CASSVGGRKEQYF. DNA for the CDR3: TGTGCCAGCAGCGTGGGGGGGCGTAAGGAGCAGTACTTC.